This TCR beta chain was sequenced in a study of cytomegalovirus exposure and HLA in healthy donors. Study results and limitations: Likely technical artifact: a cluster of highly shared sequence variants.

Researchers ran the PCR with 60 Vbeta and 13 Jbeta primers. The method was immunoSEQ multiplex PCR; TCRdb's version includes in-frame clones alone and lacks a portion of them. Of about 65,000 clones listed, 60% to 80% are singletons. The V gene's germline CDR1 is SGHDT and CDR2 YYEEEE. The CDR3 sequence is 15 residues long. Trimming cost V 4 bases and J 4 bases, with 12 bases left between them. Comments on this clone: Its cognate antigen is unknown.

Sequencing was performed on PBMCs. This receptor was identified in a girl aged 5 to 17 in good health and CMV-seropositive. The chain employs TRBV5-6 and TRBJ1-6, with a possible D match to TRBD1 (6 bases). CDR3 residues: CASSGGASYNSPLHF. CDR3 nucleotides: TGTGCCAGCAGCGGGGGGGCGTCTTATAATTCACCCCTCCACTTT.